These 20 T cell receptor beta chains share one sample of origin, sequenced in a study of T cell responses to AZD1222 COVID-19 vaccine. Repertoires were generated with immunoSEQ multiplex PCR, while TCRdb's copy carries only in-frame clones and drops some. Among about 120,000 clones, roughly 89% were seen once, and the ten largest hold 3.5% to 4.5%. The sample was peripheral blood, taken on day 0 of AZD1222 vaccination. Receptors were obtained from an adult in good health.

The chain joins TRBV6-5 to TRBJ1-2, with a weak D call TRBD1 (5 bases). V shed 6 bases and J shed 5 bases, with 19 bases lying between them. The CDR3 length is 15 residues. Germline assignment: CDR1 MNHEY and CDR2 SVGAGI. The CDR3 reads CASSVTGTSLYGYTF. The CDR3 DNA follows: TGTGCCAGCAGCGTAACCGGGACTTCTCTTTATGGCTACACCTTC.

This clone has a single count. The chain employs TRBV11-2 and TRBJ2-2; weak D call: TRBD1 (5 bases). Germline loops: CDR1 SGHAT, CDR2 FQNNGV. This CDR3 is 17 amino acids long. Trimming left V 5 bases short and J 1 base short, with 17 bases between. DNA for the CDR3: TGTGCCAGCAGCACCTCTTCCCGGACAAAGAACACCGGGGAGCTGTTTTTT. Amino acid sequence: CASSTSSRTKNTGELFF. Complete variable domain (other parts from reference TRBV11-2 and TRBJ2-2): EAGVAQSPRYKIIEKRQSVAFWCNPISGHATLYWYQQILGQGPKLLIQFQNNGVVDDSQLPKDRFSAERLKGVDSTLKIQPAKLEDSAVYLCASSTSSRTKNTGELFFGEGSRLTVL.

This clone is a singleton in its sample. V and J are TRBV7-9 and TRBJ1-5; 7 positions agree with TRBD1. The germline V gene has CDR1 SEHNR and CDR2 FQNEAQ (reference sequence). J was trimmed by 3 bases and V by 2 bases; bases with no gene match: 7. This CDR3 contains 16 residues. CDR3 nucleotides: TGTGCCAGCAGCTTAACGGGACAGAGCCCCAATCAGCCCCAGCATTTT. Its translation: CASSLTGQSPNQPQHF.

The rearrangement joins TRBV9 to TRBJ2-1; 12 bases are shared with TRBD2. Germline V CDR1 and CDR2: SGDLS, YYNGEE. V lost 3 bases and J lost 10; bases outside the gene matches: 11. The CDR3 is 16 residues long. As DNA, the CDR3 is TGTGCCAGCAGCGCCTCCGGGACTAGCGGGCCCACAGAGCAGTTCTTC. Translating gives CASSASGTSGPTEQFF.

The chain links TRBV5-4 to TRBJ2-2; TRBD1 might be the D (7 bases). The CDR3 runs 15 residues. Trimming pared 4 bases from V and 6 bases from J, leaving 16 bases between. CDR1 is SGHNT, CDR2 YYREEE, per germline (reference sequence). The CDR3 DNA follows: TGTGCCAGCAGCCAGGCTCTCAGGGGGGCCGGGGAGCTGTTTTTT. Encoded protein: CASSQALRGAGELFF.

CDR3 nucleotides: TGTGCCAGCAGTTACTACGGACGTGAAGCTTTCTTT. Amino acid sequence: CASSYYGREAFF. The rearrangement links TRBV6-5 to TRBJ1-1; D unclear. The V end was cut by 1 base, the J end by 7 bases, with 7 bases between. This CDR3 region has 12 residues. From germline, CDR1 is MNHEY and CDR2 SVGAGI.

CDR3 region: CASSQVLTSGTSTDTQYF. CDR3 DNA sequence: TGCGCCAGCAGCCAAGTCCTAACTAGCGGCACTAGCACAGATACGCAGTATTTT. The genes are TRBV4-1 and TRBJ2-3; 8 bases agree with TRBD2. The CDR3 is 18 amino acids. Germline-derived CDR1 and CDR2 are MGHRA and YSYEKL. Unmatched junction bases numbered 9, after V lost 1 base and J lost 0 bases.

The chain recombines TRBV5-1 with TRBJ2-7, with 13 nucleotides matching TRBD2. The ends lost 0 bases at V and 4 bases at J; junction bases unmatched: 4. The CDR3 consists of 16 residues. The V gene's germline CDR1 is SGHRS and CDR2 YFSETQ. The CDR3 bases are TGCGCCAGCAGCTTGGCCTGGACTAGCGGGAGATACGAGCAGTACTTC. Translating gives CASSLAWTSGRYEQYF.

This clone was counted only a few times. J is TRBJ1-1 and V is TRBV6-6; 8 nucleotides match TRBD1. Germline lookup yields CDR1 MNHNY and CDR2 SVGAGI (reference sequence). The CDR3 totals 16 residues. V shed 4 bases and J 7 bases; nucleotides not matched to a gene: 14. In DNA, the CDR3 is TGTGCCAGCAGTTCGAATGGGGCGACAGGGGAAAGTGAAGCTTTCTTT. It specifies CASSSNGATGESEAFF.

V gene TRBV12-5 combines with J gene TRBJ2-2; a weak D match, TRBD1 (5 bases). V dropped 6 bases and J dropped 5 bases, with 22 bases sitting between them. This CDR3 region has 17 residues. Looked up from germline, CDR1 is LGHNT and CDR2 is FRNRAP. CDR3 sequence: CASGSMVQGFETGELFF. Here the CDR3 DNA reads TGTGCTAGTGGCTCGATGGTGCAGGGCTTCGAAACCGGGGAGCTGTTTTTT.

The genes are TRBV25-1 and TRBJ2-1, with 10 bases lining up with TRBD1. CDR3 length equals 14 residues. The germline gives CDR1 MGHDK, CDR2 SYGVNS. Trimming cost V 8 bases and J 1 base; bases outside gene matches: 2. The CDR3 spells CASRTGGSYNEQFF. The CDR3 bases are TGTGCCAGCCGGACAGGGGGTTCCTACAATGAGCAGTTCTTC.

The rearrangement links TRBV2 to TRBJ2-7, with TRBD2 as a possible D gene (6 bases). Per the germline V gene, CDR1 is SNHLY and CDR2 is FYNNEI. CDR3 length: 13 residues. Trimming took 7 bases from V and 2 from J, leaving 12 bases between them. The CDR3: CASNWAGTYEQYF. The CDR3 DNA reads TGTGCCAGCAATTGGGCGGGAACCTACGAGCAGTACTTC.

The DNA for the CDR3 is TGTGCCAGCAGTGAACGTGGACTAGCGGGGGGATACACAGATACGCAGTATTTT. Translated: CASSERGLAGGYTDTQYF. The chain couples TRBV6-1 to TRBJ2-3; 14 bases line up with TRBD2. This CDR3 spans 18 amino acids. Germline V gene data show CDR1 as MNHNS and CDR2 as SASEGT. The ends lost 2 bases at V and 2 bases at J; junction bases unmatched: 6.

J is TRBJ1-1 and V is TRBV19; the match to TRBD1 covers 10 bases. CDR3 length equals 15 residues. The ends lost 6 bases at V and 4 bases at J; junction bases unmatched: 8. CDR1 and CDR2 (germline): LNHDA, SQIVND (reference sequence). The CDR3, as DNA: TGTGCCAGTAGGTCGGGACAGGGGTGGGCCACTGAAGCTTTCTTT. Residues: CASRSGQGWATEAFF.

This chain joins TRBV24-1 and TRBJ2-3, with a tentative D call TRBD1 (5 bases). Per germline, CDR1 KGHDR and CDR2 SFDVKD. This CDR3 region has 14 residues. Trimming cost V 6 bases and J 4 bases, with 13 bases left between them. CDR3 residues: CATSSGYAADTQYF. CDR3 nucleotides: TGTGCCACCAGTTCAGGGTACGCGGCAGATACGCAGTATTTT.

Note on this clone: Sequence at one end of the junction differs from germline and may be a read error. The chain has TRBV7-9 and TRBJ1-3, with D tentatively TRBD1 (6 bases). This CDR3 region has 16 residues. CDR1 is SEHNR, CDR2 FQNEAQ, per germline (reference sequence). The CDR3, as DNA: TGTGCCAGCAGCCTAGCCGGGGGGGCTGCTGGAAACACCATATATTTT. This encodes CASSLAGGAAGNTIYF. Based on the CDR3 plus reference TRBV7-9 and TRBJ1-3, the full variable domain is DTGVSQNPRHKITKRGQNVTFRCDPISEHNRLYWYRQTLGQGPEFLTYFQNEAQLEKSRLLSDRFSAERPKGSFSTLEIQRTEQGDSAMYLCASSLAGGAAGNTIYFGEGSWLTVV.

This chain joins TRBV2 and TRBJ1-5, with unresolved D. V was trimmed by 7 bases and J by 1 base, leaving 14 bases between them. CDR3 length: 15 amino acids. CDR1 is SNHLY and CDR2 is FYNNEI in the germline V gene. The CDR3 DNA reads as TGTGCCAGCAAGGGCCCGACACTGAGCAATCAGCCCCAGCATTTT. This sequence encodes CASKGPTLSNQPQHF.

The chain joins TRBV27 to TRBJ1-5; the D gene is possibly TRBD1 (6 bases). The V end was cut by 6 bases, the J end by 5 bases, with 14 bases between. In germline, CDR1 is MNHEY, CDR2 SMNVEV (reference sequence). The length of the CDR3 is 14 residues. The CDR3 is CASSPQGSDQPQHF. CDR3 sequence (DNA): TGTGCCAGCAGCCCACAGGGTTCCGATCAGCCCCAGCATTTT.

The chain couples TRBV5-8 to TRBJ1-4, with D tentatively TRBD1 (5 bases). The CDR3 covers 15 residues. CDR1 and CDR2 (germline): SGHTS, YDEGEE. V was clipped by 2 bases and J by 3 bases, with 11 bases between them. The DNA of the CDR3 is TGTGCCAGCAGCTTTCCGACGGGGGCTAATGAAAAACTGTTTTTT. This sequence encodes CASSFPTGANEKLFF.

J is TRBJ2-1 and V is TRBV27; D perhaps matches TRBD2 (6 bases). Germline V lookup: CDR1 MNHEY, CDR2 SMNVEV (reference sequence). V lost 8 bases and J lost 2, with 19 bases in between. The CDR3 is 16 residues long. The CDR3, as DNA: TGTGCCAGCCCCCGGGTCGGGGGAGTAACCTACAATGAGCAGTTCTTC. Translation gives CASPRVGGVTYNEQFF.